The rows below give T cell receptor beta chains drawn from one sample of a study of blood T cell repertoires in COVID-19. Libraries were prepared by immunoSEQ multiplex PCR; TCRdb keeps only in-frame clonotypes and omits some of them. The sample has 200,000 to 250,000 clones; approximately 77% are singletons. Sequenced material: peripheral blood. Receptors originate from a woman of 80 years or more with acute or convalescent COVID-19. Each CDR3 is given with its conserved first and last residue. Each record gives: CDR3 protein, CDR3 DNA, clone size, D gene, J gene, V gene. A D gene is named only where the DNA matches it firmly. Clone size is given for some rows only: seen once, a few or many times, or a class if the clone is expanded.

CASSPTGTLQETQYF TGCGCCAGCAGCCCAACCGGGACTCTTCAAGAGACCCAGTACTTC NA NA TRBJ2-5 TRBV4-1
CASSLERGGQFF TGTGCCAGCAGCTTAGAGCGGGGGGGGCAGTTCTTC NA TRBD2 TRBJ2-1 TRBV7-2
CASRRDRGDTEAFF TGTGCCAGCAGGAGGGACAGGGGTGACACTGAAGCTTTCTTT NA TRBD1 TRBJ1-1 TRBV6-5
CASSAVSGPGDEKLFF TGTGCCAGCAGTGCCGTGTCGGGCCCCGGGGATGAAAAACTGTTTTTT NA NA TRBJ1-4 TRBV6-1
CASSHLYGATNEKLFF TGTGCCAGTAGTCACTTATACGGTGCAACTAATGAAAAACTGTTTTTT NA NA TRBJ1-4 TRBV19
CASSPTPGGWGNQPQHF TGTGCCAGCAGCCCAACCCCAGGGGGCTGGGGCAATCAGCCCCAGCATTTT few TRBD1 TRBJ1-5 TRBV5-8
CSAPFGQGEYF TGCAGTGCTCCATTCGGACAGGGGGAGTATTTT NA TRBD1 TRBJ1-5 TRBV20-1
CASSPRTENTEAFF TGTGCCAGCAGCCCCCGGACAGAGAACACTGAAGCTTTCTTT NA NA TRBJ1-1 TRBV7-9
CASSRQGADEQYF TGTGCCAGCTCACGACAGGGGGCAGACGAGCAGTACTTC NA TRBD1 TRBJ2-7 TRBV18
CASSRLRPSGGRQETQYF TGCGCCAGCAGCCGGTTGCGGCCTAGCGGGGGTAGACAAGAGACCCAGTACTTC once TRBD2 TRBJ2-5 TRBV4-3
CASSLGQGQETQYF TGTGCCAGCAGTTTAGGACAGGGCCAAGAGACCCAGTACTTC NA TRBD1 TRBJ2-5 TRBV5-4
CASSDQPPGGTQGYTF TGTGCCAGCAGTGATCAACCCCCGGGGGGGACGCAGGGCTACACCTTC few NA TRBJ1-2 TRBV6-1
CASSLAGGNQPQHF TGCGCCAGCAGCTTGGCAGGGGGCAATCAGCCCCAGCATTTT once NA TRBJ1-5 TRBV5-1
CASSVSGRTENTGELFF TGTGCCAGCAGCGTATCCGGCCGGACAGAGAACACCGGGGAGCTGTTTTTT NA NA TRBJ2-2 TRBV9